Below, 30 T cell receptor beta chains from the same sample are listed, as sequenced in a study of CD8 T cells in Susac syndrome. It was with random hexamers that about 0.45 to 1 ug RNA was reverse transcribed. TCRdb independently ran MiXCR on the immunoSEQ multiplex PCR reads; one entry per CDR3 protein. The sample contains roughly 140,000 distinct CDR3 sequences, approximately 95% of which appear only once. Sequences were obtained from CD8+ T cells from PBMCs. The source of these receptors is a human donor in good health.

The chain carries TRBV7-9 and TRBJ1-4; tentatively, D is TRBD1 (5 bases). Germline CDR1 and CDR2: SEHNR and FQNEAQ (reference sequence). V lost 0 bases and J lost 4, with 9 bases in between. The CDR3 extends over 15 amino acids. CDR3 DNA sequence: TGTGCCAGCAGCTTAGCGATGGGGCTTAATGAAAAACTGTTTTTT. As protein: CASSLAMGLNEKLFF.

The genes are TRBV24-1 and TRBJ2-1; D is perhaps TRBD2 (5 bases). Germline V CDR1 and CDR2: KGHDR, SFDVKD. The CDR3 loop spans 11 amino acids. The ends were cut back, 5 bases at V and 10 bases at J, with 8 bases in the middle. This CDR3 reads CATSGRLEQFF. In DNA, the CDR3 is TGTGCCACCAGTGGGAGACTAGAGCAGTTCTTC.

This chain connects TRBV27 to TRBJ2-1, with TRBD2 as a possible D gene (6 bases). V was cut by 2 bases and J by 1 base, with 12 bases left in between. Germline CDR1 is MNHEY and CDR2 is SMNVEV (reference sequence). This CDR3 region has 16 residues. The CDR3 spells CASSLAWGESYNEQFF. CDR3 bases: TGTGCCAGCAGTTTAGCGTGGGGGGAGTCCTACAATGAGCAGTTCTTC.

This sequence joins TRBV29-1 and TRBJ2-1, with D perhaps matching TRBD1 or TRBD2 (5 bases each). This CDR3 is 12 amino acids long. Germline-derived CDR1 and CDR2 are SQVTM and ANQGSEA. With 3 bases removed from V and 8 bases from J, the gap between germline ends came to 11 bases. CDR3 sequence: CSVDWGIDEQFF. Written as DNA, the CDR3 is TGCAGCGTTGATTGGGGGATTGATGAGCAGTTCTTC.

The J gene is TRBJ2-2, the V gene TRBV7-2; D gene ambiguous. The germline V and J ends were trimmed by 6 bases and 0 bases, with 2 bases remaining between them. The CDR3 extends over 12 amino acids. CDR1 and CDR2 (germline): SGHTA, FQGNSA. CDR3 region: CASSSNTGELFF. The CDR3 nucleotides read TGTGCCAGCAGTTCGAACACCGGGGAGCTGTTTTTT. The full variable domain, completed using reference TRBV7-2 and TRBJ2-2, is GAGVSQSPSNKVTEKGKDVELRCDPISGHTALYWYRQSLGQGLEFLIYFQGNSAPDKSGLPSDRFSAERTGGSVSTLTIQRTQQEDSAVYLCASSSNTGELFFGEGSRLTVL.

V usage is TRBV29-1 and J usage is TRBJ2-7, with 9 bases identical to TRBD2. The CDR3 runs to 14 residues. CDR1 and CDR2 from the germline V gene are SQVTM and ANQGSEA. The V gene end was trimmed by 1 base and the J gene end by 1 base; junction bases not matched to a gene: 2. CDR3 DNA sequence: TGCAGCGTTGAAGGGACTAGCGAATCCTACGAGCAGTACTTC. As protein: CSVEGTSESYEQYF.

The chain employs TRBV29-1 and TRBJ1-1; D call uncertain. V lost 7 bases and J 7 bases, leaving 10 bases between the germline ends. The germline CDR1 and CDR2 sequences are SQVTM and ANQGSEA. The CDR3 runs 10 residues. The CDR3 DNA reads TGCAGCGCACCCGGGATTGAAGCTTTCTTT. This sequence encodes CSAPGIEAFF.

This clonotype was observed once. The gene calls are TRBV15 and TRBJ2-3; D unclear. Germline V lookup: CDR1 LNHNV, CDR2 YYDKDF (reference sequence). There are 14 residues in the CDR3. Trimming took off 1 base at V and 4 bases at J, with 9 bases between the two ends. CDR3 DNA sequence: TGTGCCACCAGCAGAGTAGGAGTCCCAGATACGCAGTATTTT. Encoded protein: CATSRVGVPDTQYF.

This chain uses TRBV4-1 with TRBJ2-3, with 12 bases lining up with TRBD2. Germline V gene sequence: CDR1 MGHRA, CDR2 YSYEKL. This CDR3 has 18 amino acids. Losses at the gene ends were 5 bases for V and 6 bases for J; bases not matched to a gene: 15. In DNA, the CDR3 is TGCGCCAGCAGCACCCGGACTAGCGGGACATTATTTAAGGATACGCAGTATTTT. It codes for CASSTRTSGTLFKDTQYF.

This rearrangement joins TRBV3-1 to TRBJ2-1; D perhaps matches TRBD1 (6 bases). The CDR3 runs 22 residues. Germline-derived CDR1 and CDR2 are LGHDT and YNNKEL (reference sequence). V was pared by 0 bases and J by 0 bases, with 27 bases between. The CDR3 loop is CASSQEGIVPAQGRVSYNEQFF. The CDR3, as DNA: TGTGCCAGCAGCCAAGAGGGGATCGTCCCGGCACAGGGAAGAGTCTCCTACAATGAGCAGTTCTTC.

This clonotype was detected once. CDR3 residues: CATSDRISYEQYF. Written as DNA, the CDR3 is TGTGCCACCAGCGACCGTATTTCCTACGAGCAGTACTTC. The chain combines TRBV15 with TRBJ2-7, with no clear D. Trimming took off 5 bases at V and 1 base at J, with 9 bases between the two ends. Germline V gene data show CDR1 as LNHNV and CDR2 as YYDKDF (reference sequence). CDR3 size: 13 residues.

The chain combines TRBV15 with TRBJ2-7, with 8 bases identical to TRBD2. The germline V gene has CDR1 LNHNV and CDR2 YYDKDF (reference sequence). The CDR3 covers 13 residues. The V and J ends lost 8 bases and 6 bases, in that order; junction bases with no gene match: 9. The DNA of the CDR3 is TGTGCCACCGGGGGAGCGGGAGTTGGCGAGCAGTACTTC. Translation: CATGGAGVGEQYF.

The rearrangement uses TRBV19 and TRBJ1-5; D gene uncertain. V dropped 3 bases and J dropped 6 bases, with 9 bases sitting between them. The CDR3 has 13 amino acids. The germline V gene encodes CDR1 LNHDA and CDR2 SQIVND (reference sequence). The CDR3: CASSINLGQPQHF. The CDR3 bases are TGTGCCAGTAGTATCAATTTGGGTCAGCCCCAGCATTTT.

The chain recombines TRBV23-1 with TRBJ1-5, with no clear D. TRBV23-1 is annotated as an ORF whose role is uncertain. Trimming took 3 bases from V and 3 from J, leaving 15 bases between them. The length of the CDR3 is 16 residues. The CDR3 nucleotides are TGCGCCAGCAGTCATTGGGAGGAGACGTACAATCAGCCCCAGCATTTT. Its translation is CASSHWEETYNQPQHF.

The chain is built from TRBV20-1 and TRBJ2-2; D is unclear. Germline V gene sequence: CDR1 DFQATT, CDR2 SNEGSKA (reference sequence). Trimming removed 5 bases from V and 2 bases from J, with 9 bases in between. This CDR3 has 13 residues. Here the CDR3 reads CSAPGVNTGELFF. In DNA, the CDR3 is TGCAGTGCTCCAGGAGTCAACACCGGGGAGCTGTTTTTT.

This chain connects TRBV19 to TRBJ1-5, with D unclear. The V end was cut by 3 bases, the J end by 2 bases, with 2 bases between. The germline V gene encodes CDR1 LNHDA and CDR2 SQIVND (reference sequence). This CDR3 is built from 12 residues. The CDR3 region has the DNA TGTGCCAGTAGTATTGGCAATCAGCCCCAGCATTTT. It translates to CASSIGNQPQHF.

The chain couples TRBV29-1 to TRBJ1-2; maybe TRBD1 (6 bases). V gave up 4 bases and J gave up 10 bases, with 16 bases separating them. The CDR3 runs to 12 residues. Germline CDR1 and CDR2: SQVTM and ANQGSEA. CDR3 DNA sequence: TGCAGCGTTGCAAGTTCCGGGGGCGTCTACACCTTC. This sequence encodes CSVASSGGVYTF.

The chain uses TRBV7-6 and TRBJ2-7; 9 bases map to TRBD1. This CDR3 region has 13 residues. J lost 6 bases, V lost 6 bases, and 6 bases had no gene match. The V gene's germline CDR1 is SGHVS and CDR2 FNYEAQ. CDR3 region: CASRPLQGAEQYF. The CDR3 DNA follows: TGTGCCAGCAGACCTTTACAGGGGGCCGAGCAGTACTTC.

V is TRBV20-1 and J is TRBJ2-3; TRBD1 is a possible D gene (5 bases). The CDR3 has 15 residues. V shed 4 bases and J shed 0 bases, with 14 bases lying between them. Germline V gene lookup returns CDR1 DFQATT and CDR2 SNEGSKA (reference sequence). The CDR3 reads CSATDSAYSTDTQYF. The CDR3 nucleotides are TGCAGTGCTACCGACAGTGCCTATAGCACAGATACGCAGTATTTT.

The chain employs TRBV3-1 and TRBJ2-2; a weak D match, TRBD1 (6 bases). Trimming removed 0 bases from V and 0 bases from J, with 17 bases in between. Germline-derived CDR1 and CDR2 are LGHDT and YNNKEL (reference sequence). There are 19 residues in the CDR3. The CDR3 DNA reads TGTGCCAGCAGCCAAGATTGGACGGCAGGGGAAACGAACACCGGGGAGCTGTTTTTT. Residues: CASSQDWTAGETNTGELFF.

This CDR3 is CAWSRAGRHTEAFF. Written as DNA, the CDR3 is TGTGCCTGGAGTCGGGCAGGGAGGCACACTGAAGCTTTCTTT. The rearrangement joins TRBV30 to TRBJ1-1; tentative D call: TRBD1 (5 bases). Trimming removed 2 bases from V and 3 bases from J, with 13 bases in between. CDR3 length: 14 amino acids. Looked up from germline, CDR1 is GTSNPN and CDR2 is SVGIG (reference sequence).

This chain joins TRBV30 and TRBJ2-2; D tentatively fits TRBD1 or TRBD2 (5 bases each). Germline V gene sequence: CDR1 GTSNPN, CDR2 SVGIG (reference sequence). Trimming shortened V by 1 base and J by 6 bases, and 6 bases separated the two germline ends. The CDR3 sequence is 12 residues long. CDR3 bases: TGTGCCTGGAGTGGGGGGTCCGGGGAGCTGTTTTTT. This gives the protein CAWSGGSGELFF.

The chain joins TRBV6-6 to TRBJ1-1; D is undetermined. In germline, CDR1 is MNHNY, CDR2 SVGAGI (reference sequence). The V and J ends lost 11 bases and 6 bases respectively, with 10 bases between them. This CDR3 region has 10 residues. The CDR3 DNA follows: TGTGCCGCCAAGGAGGCTGAAGCTTTCTTT. This codes for CAAKEAEAFF.

This sequence joins TRBV4-2 and TRBJ1-1, with 7 positions matching TRBD1. The CDR3 sequence is 11 residues long. Germline V gene sequence: CDR1 LGHNA, CDR2 YNFKEQ. V dropped 2 bases and J dropped 11; count of bases not matched to a gene: 2. CDR3 sequence reads: CASSQQGGAFF. CDR3 in DNA: TGTGCCAGCAGCCAACAAGGGGGCGCTTTCTTT.

The sample holds one count of this clonotype. The chain recombines TRBV2 with TRBJ2-1; D remains ambiguous. Germline loops: CDR1 SNHLY, CDR2 FYNNEI. This CDR3 spans 14 amino acids. The V end lost 3 bases, the J end lost 4 bases, and 10 bases lay between the germline ends. The CDR3 reads CASSDGLLYNEQFF. CDR3 in DNA: TGTGCCAGCAGTGATGGGCTGTTATACAATGAGCAGTTCTTC.

This chain joins TRBV7-2 and TRBJ2-1, with D possibly being TRBD2 (6 bases). Trimming took off 5 bases at V and 6 bases at J, with 11 bases between the two ends. The CDR3 runs to 13 residues. Germline V gives CDR1 SGHTA, CDR2 FQGNSA. CDR3 in amino acids: CASSTGLINEQFF. The CDR3 DNA sequence: TGTGCCAGCAGCACGGGACTGATCAATGAGCAGTTCTTC.

The V gene is TRBV20-1, the J gene TRBJ2-5; a weak D match, TRBD1 (5 bases). Germline assignment: CDR1 DFQATT and CDR2 SNEGSKA (reference sequence). CDR3 length: 13 residues. V lost 6 bases and J 1 base, leaving 12 bases between the germline ends. Here the CDR3 reads CSAALGLQETQYF. CDR3 coding DNA: TGCAGTGCAGCTCTGGGGCTCCAAGAGACCCAGTACTTC.

The CDR3 nucleotides are TGTGCCAGCAGCCCTTCCGGGACTAGCGGGTTCACAGATACGCAGTATTTT. This sequence encodes CASSPSGTSGFTDTQYF. J is TRBJ2-3 and V is TRBV9, with TRBD2 identical over 12 bases. The germline CDR1 and CDR2 sequences are SGDLS and YYNGEE. After removal of 4 bases from V and 2 bases from J, the junction contained 8 bases not matched to a gene. The CDR3 length is 17 residues.

The rearrangement joins TRBV30 to TRBJ2-7, with D perhaps being TRBD1 or TRBD2 (6 bases each). V lost 0 bases and J lost 1, with 10 bases in between. The CDR3 sequence is 14 residues long. The V gene's germline CDR1 is GTSNPN and CDR2 SVGIG (reference sequence). CDR3 sequence (DNA): TGTGCCTGGAGTGTAGGAGGGGGATCCTACGAGCAGTACTTC. The encoded protein is CAWSVGGGSYEQYF.

In its sample, this clonotype was seen once. V and J are TRBV7-9 and TRBJ2-3, with 9 bases matching TRBD1. The V segment lost 2 bases and the J segment 6 bases; nucleotides outside the gene matches: 9. CDR1 is SEHNR and CDR2 is FQNEAQ in the germline V gene (reference sequence). CDR3 length equals 16 residues. The CDR3: CASSLTGQGVWDTQYF. CDR3 DNA sequence: TGTGCCAGCAGCTTAACGGGACAGGGCGTTTGGGATACGCAGTATTTT. The whole variable domain, remainder taken from reference TRBV7-9 and TRBJ2-3, is DTGVSQNPRHKITKRGQNVTFRCDPISEHNRLYWYRQTLGQGPEFLTYFQNEAQLEKSRLLSDRFSAERPKGSFSTLEIQRTEQGDSAMYLCASSLTGQGVWDTQYFGPGTRLTVL.